This note documents a single T cell receptor (beta chain) sequence. Its antigen is unknown. Using immunoSEQ multiplex PCR, the repertoire was profiled, and TCRdb retains in-frame clones only, with some absent. The sample gives 53,000 or so clones, over 75% of which show up once; 5.2% is in the top ten. This entry is derived from a study of a mutant IDH1 vaccine in newly diagnosed glioma. General study results and limits: Altogether, roughly 93% of patients exhibited vaccine-induced immune responses. Pseudoprogression seemingly bore no relation to changes in top peripheral T cell clonotypes.

Noted time point: week 5, during vaccination. In every dose of vaccine, 300 ug of mutant IDH1 20-mer peptide was given alongside topical imiquimod. The receptor's source is a man between 45 and 60 years old with glioma. The sample was PBMCs, taken from a glioma patient whose treatment included an IDH1 peptide vaccine.

In DNA, the CDR3 is TGTGCCAGCAGCTCCTACAGGGGGCAAGGCTACACCTTC. It specifies CASSSYRGQGYTF. The V and J genes are TRBV5-4 and TRBJ1-2, with 9 bases aligning to TRBD1. This CDR3 contains 13 residues. V shed 3 bases and J 8 bases; nucleotides not matched to a gene: 5. CDR1 and CDR2 from the germline V gene are SGHNT and YYREEE (reference sequence).